This TCR beta chain was recovered during a study of blood T cell repertoires in COVID-19. Study overall: Acute-phase and convalescent COVID-19 samples originated in the United States, Italy and Spain. From T cells, B-cell-depleted T cells, or PBMCs came the material, which was cDNA or gDNA.

In the authors' workflow: Researchers report that nucleated cell counts were estimated from reference gene primer amplification. Sequencing was performed with immunoSEQ multiplex PCR; in TCRdb, only in-frame clones are kept and a portion is missing. That table supplies the V and J calls and clone size; D and trimming were determined from the DNA. The data show approximately 330,000 clones, approximately 86% seen once. Patients at the Seattle site were enrolled during active infection and followed longitudinally. This clone has just one count. This TCR was sampled from a man under 40 with COVID-19, enrolled during active disease. The sequenced sample consisted of peripheral blood.

The CDR3 sequence: CATKTGETDTQYF. DNA of the CDR3: TGCGCCACCAAGACAGGGGAAACAGATACGCAGTATTTT. The chain carries TRBV5-1 and TRBJ2-3, with 8 bases fitting TRBD1. The ends lost 9 bases at V and 3 bases at J; junction bases unmatched: 6. Germline assignment: CDR1 SGHRS and CDR2 YFSETQ. The CDR3 covers 13 residues.